This TCR beta chain was retrieved from a study of cytomegalovirus exposure and HLA in healthy donors. Germline V gene lookup returns CDR1 MGHRA and CDR2 YSYEKL. The CDR3 loop spans 14 amino acids. Trimming took 3 bases from V and 5 from J, leaving 10 bases between them. The repertoire was sequenced with immunoSEQ multiplex PCR; TCRdb's copy has only in-frame clones and lacks some. The sample includes approximately 220,000 clones, 90% to 95% seen only once; the top ten take more than 1%. Input material: PBMCs. This chain links TRBV4-1 with TRBJ1-4; D is unresolved. The sequence was collected from a young woman in good health and CMV-seronegative. CDR3 loop: CASSQPNGNEKLFF. The CDR3 DNA is TGCGCCAGCAGCCAGCCCAACGGGAATGAAAAACTGTTTTTT.